This T cell receptor (beta chain) stems from a study of OX40 agonist ivuxolimab in advanced cancers. Looking at the study overall: Prior anti-PD-1, anti-PD-L1 or anti-CTLA-4 therapy was allowed; approximately 40% had some.

Peripheral blood came from all dose cohorts at three timepoints. Sequenced by immunoSEQ multiplex PCR; TCRdb stores in-frame clones only, minus some. The table lists roughly 80,000 clones, 93% of them singletons. This TCR was recovered from an adult with an advanced solid tumor such as melanoma, head and neck, liver or kidney cancer. The sequenced sample was CD4+ or CD8+ T cells sorted from blood, obtained in a trial of the OX40 agonist ivuxolimab.

The DNA for the CDR3 is TGTGCCAGCAAGCGGGACGGAAGACCTCATCAGCCCCAGCATTTT. Encoded protein: CASKRDGRPHQPQHF. The chain combines TRBV2 with TRBJ1-5, with D perhaps TRBD1 (5 bases). CDR1 is SNHLY and CDR2 is FYNNEI in the germline V gene. V lost 7 bases and J lost 5, with 18 bases in between. The CDR3 covers 15 residues.